Sequencing of this T cell receptor beta chain was carried out in a study of cytomegalovirus exposure and HLA in healthy donors (dated 2017 in TCRdb). About the investigation overall: According to an earlier analysis of around 600 of the donors, 150 million to 200 million T cells yielded over 90 million unique TCR beta sequences and more than 250 Gb of sequence data. An early release that covered about 600 HLA-typed donors contained approximately 300 gigabases of sequencing data and 75 million to 100 million unique TCR sequences. Of the 350 to 450 genotyped donors, approximately 80% fell in the genetic ancestry cluster associated with self-reported Caucasian donors. The aim of the study was to test whether cataloging public T cell receptors could identify signatures of past pathogen exposure. The study profiled the T cell repertoires of approximately 700 subjects by immunosequencing and related them to cytomegalovirus serostatus. Besides the first cohort of 666 subjects, a separate validation cohort made up of 90 to 150 different subjects was used. To predict cytomegalovirus infection status, the study combined high-throughput TCR immunosequencing, statistical association of individual TCRs with disease status, and machine learning. A later analysis re-examined previously published TCR beta repertoires from several hundred donors and added high-resolution HLA genotyping to investigate patterns of TCR occurrence. In the later analysis, no new phenotypic data were used to find candidate immune exposures; instead, reliance was placed on TCR beta sequences and their occurrence across donors. An earlier analysis of fewer than 750 of the donors used high-throughput TCR beta sequencing to judge whether each TCR beta V gene segment behaved as functional or pseudogenic. Donor age, sex, ethnicity and CMV serostatus were compiled alongside the repertoire data. A later genetic analysis took genome-wide SNP genotypes for about 55% of the roughly 700 donors and used that subset as a discovery cohort. Every repertoire in the discovery cohort had been generated on one and the same sequencing platform. HLA typing included class I and class II loci at four-digit resolution. Typing coverage varied by locus: about 620-630 donors for A, B, C, DRB1 and DQB1; under 550 for DQA1; about 570 for DPA1; fewer than 480 for DPB1. Because of strong linkage in the cohort, roughly 5 DR-DQ haplotypes were treated as single units for association and clustering. Among around 400 genotyped donors of the cohort, an average of around 240,000 unique TCR beta nucleotide sequences were sequenced per donor, about a sixth of them non-productive. The full study reports these points: When HLA alleles, especially DR and DQ, strongly co-occurred, TCR associations were difficult to assign to individual alleles. Presence/absence analyses assumed roughly uniform sequencing depth across donors, an assumption that may not hold. Linkage disequilibrium might explain the correlated functional status among segregating V segments, but an unknown experimental factor could not be excluded. Immune exposure information for the cohort was limited to CMV serostatus. In a later analysis, several top co-occurrence clusters were reported to appear linked to parvovirus B19, influenza, CMV and Epstein-Barr virus. The authors suggested that the approach could potentially be generalized to other disease states and immunological phenotypes. V-gene and J-gene trimming of TCR beta chains was associated with a missense DCLRE1C variant in a later genetic analysis, and the association was replicated in an independent cohort. Specific HLA alleles were associated with 15,000 to 20,000 TCR beta sequences at a false discovery rate of 0.05 in a later analysis. A further reported finding was that TCR beta sequences accurately predicted the HLA-A and HLA-B alleles for most subjects in the first cohort. Compared with equally common non-associated chains, HLA-associated TCR beta chains in a later analysis were more clonally expanded and had lower generation probabilities. Most TCR sequences were observed very rarely across donors, whereas some public TCRs were present in many individuals. Seventeen rarely observed V segments, including chromosome 9 orphons, were excluded from the earlier analysis of about 610 of the donors because counts were too low. A later analysis found that TCR association rates varied across HLA loci, with DRB1 alleles showing the most associated TCRs and HLA-C alleles the fewest. Compared with the roughly 670-donor mean, donors in an Asian-associated ancestry cluster had fewer N-insertions in productive TCRs, according to a later genetic analysis. Most CMV-associated TCR beta chains appeared to be HLA-restricted in a later analysis, and the HLA associations seemed to be driven largely by CMV exposure. A total of 150 to 200 TCR beta chains were listed by the study as associated with cytomegalovirus. The cohort was sequenced for TCR beta chains only, and without alpha or paired-chain data the features that could be detected were limited. A cluster of highly shared sequence variants was judged likely to represent a technical artifact of the sequencing pipeline. A few of the identified cytomegalovirus-associated TCR beta chains were confirmed in vitro to be specific for cytomegalovirus antigens. Broadly in line with IMGT annotations, most TCR beta V segments showed up in productive rearrangements about 87% or about 30% of the time in an earlier analysis of 587 of the donors. In both the original and validation cohorts, the classifier was reported to diagnose cytomegalovirus status with high specificity and sensitivity. HLA typing was unavailable for some donors at each locus, so association tests used only the typed subset. The 87-base-pair reads could not distinguish some IMGT-functional V segments, including TRBV6-2 and TRBV6-3, so those segments were excluded.

In the case of this clone: No cognate antigen has been identified for it. One base away there is no much larger clone; base qualities are not given.

Receptor amplification or capture employed the immunoSEQ multiplex PCR assay. The multiplex PCR relied on a mix of 60 forward primers for TCR Vbeta segments and 13 reverse primers for TCR Jbeta segments. The CDR3 region of rearranged TCR beta genes was amplified from genomic DNA by a multiplex PCR assay. The amplified TCR beta libraries were sequenced on the Illumina HiSeq System as 87-base-pair reads. The authors' pipeline ran thus. A later analysis tallied tens of millions of unique TCR beta chains across the 700 or so repertoires, and around 10 million of those chains were shared by two or more donors. Raw reads were error-corrected and collapsed into unique sequences with a nearest-neighbor algorithm that merged closely related sequences to remove PCR and sequencing errors. CDR3 sequences were aligned to IMGT reference sequences to assign V, D and J gene segments. For a sequence to be retained, a match of at least six nucleotides was required to both a V gene segment and a J gene segment. Rearrangements were called productive when the CDR3 lacked stop codons and stayed in frame with V and J; all others were non-productive. CDR3 was defined by IMGT convention, running from the second conserved V-encoded cysteine to the conserved J-encoded phenylalanine. The earlier analysis of about 590 of the donors excluded sequences that lacked an unambiguous match to a single V gene segment. In an earlier analysis of 587 of the donors, a V segment was called functional when productive rearrangements were above 56.7%, and segregating when the standard deviation between donors exceeded 5%. A statistical classification framework was developed to diagnose cytomegalovirus status using the catalog of TCR beta chain sequences. A later analysis assigned V and J genes by comparing TCR nucleotide sequences with IMGT/GENE-DB human TR gene sequences. A later analysis assigned CDR3 sequences and most-parsimonious VDJ recombination scenarios with the TCRdist pipeline. In a later analysis, each TCR beta chain was defined by its CDR3 amino acid sequence together with its V-gene family, and reads without a unique V-gene family were excluded. In a later analysis, 550 to 650 highly shared, low-generation-probability nucleotide sequences were removed to address suspected cross-contamination and a sequencing artifact. For each public chain, a later analysis derived a clonal expansion index from normalized ranks of inferred template counts within each repertoire. A later analysis computed generation probabilities with a VDJ recombination model fitted to out-of-frame rearrangements, and checked the results against IGoR. In a later analysis, TCR-TCR, TCR-HLA and TCR-CMV co-occurrence was scored with hypergeometric tests, and a repertoire-size bias correction was applied to TCR pairs. In a later analysis, false discovery rates were estimated by permuting HLA or CMV assignments 20 times. In a later analysis, co-occurring TCRs were grouped using DBSCAN, with TCRdist sequence similarity added in when clustering inside HLA-allele-positive subsets. Repertoires with fewer than 30,000 or more than 120,000 public chains were left out of co-occurrence clustering, as were four to six repertoires with anomalous nucleotide sharing. TCRdb provides this immuneACCESS table in a form limited to in-frame rearrangements. Some clones are lacking; in checked studies, under half of them reflect an unresolved V gene, and why the rest are absent is not known. V, J and clone size reflect that table, while D and trimming were determined from the DNA. Counted in this sample were roughly 100,000 clones; approximately 82% of them appeared once. Of the sample, 2.5% to 3% is held by the ten largest clones.

Deletion took 2 bases off V and 10 bases off J, with a span of 9 bases between the germline ends. The CDR3 covers 12 residues, taking in both the cysteine and the phenylalanine. Solely the CDR3 DNA is kept, with 36 bases framed from the first base. The germline V gene encodes CDR1 SGHTA and CDR2 FQGNSA. The cohort comprised some 700 healthy bone marrow donors. At the time of sampling, every cohort member was nominally healthy, though immune exposures that went unrecorded were likely present. The donor was CMV seronegative and belonged to the group of 380 or so seronegative cohort members. Every donor gave a peripheral blood sample, and the peripheral blood mononuclear cells from that sample were used for TCR beta sequencing. The Qiagen DNeasy Blood Extraction Kit was used to extract genomic DNA from the blood cell samples.

This TCR derives from a man in his forties or fifties in good health and CMV-seronegative. Sequenced input: PBMCs. The V gene is TRBV7-2 and the J gene is TRBJ2-1; too little of a D gene remains to name it. The CDR3 protein sequence reads: CASSLLGGEQFF. The DNA sequence follows: TGTGCCAGCAGCTTACTCGGCGGAGAGCAGTTCTTC.